This T cell receptor beta chain originates from a study of blood T cells in healthy people across ages. Study-wide results and limits: The study found more naive CD4+ cells and higher diversity in long-lived than aged donors. The authors considered diversity estimates from one million T cells to be underestimates.

A second PCR, run for about 6 to 11 cycles, used a sample-barcoded 5' primer plus a J-beta primer mix. TCRdb processed the 5' RACE reads anew with MiXCR; each CDR3 protein has one entry. This table holds approximately 730,000 distinct CDR3 sequences, roughly 50% found once. The sample providers were healthy Caucasian people from Russia, aged about 6 to 100. Whenever a sample was processed, at least 6 million PBMCs were isolated. There are 15 residues in the CDR3. Germline CDR1 SGHKS, CDR2 YYEKEE (reference sequence). V lost 4 bases and J lost 3; bases outside the gene matches: 6. Turning to this clonotype: Its specificity is not known.

The sample comprised blood. The receptor's source is a man older than 75 in good health. The V gene is TRBV5-5, the J gene TRBJ1-4, with 7 bases that match TRBD1. CDR3 sequence reads: CASSGGTASNEKLFF. The CDR3 DNA sequence: TGTGCCAGCAGCGGCGGGACAGCCTCTAATGAAAAACTGTTTTTT. The variable domain in full, with the rest retrieved from reference TRBV5-5 and TRBJ1-4, is DAGVTQSPTHLIKTRGQQVTLRCSPISGHKSVSWYQQVLGQGPQFIFQYYEKEERGRGNFPDRFSARQFPNYSSELNVNALLLGDSALYLCASSGGTASNEKLFFGSGTQLSVL.